The clone carrying this T cell receptor (beta chain) occurred a few times. What it binds is not known. The data are from a study of cytomegalovirus exposure and HLA in healthy donors. Germline loops: CDR1 SGDLS, CDR2 YYNGEE. The J segment lost 10 bases and the V segment lost 1 base, leaving 5 bases of the junction unmatched. This CDR3 is 13 amino acids long. Findings and limits, study-wide: Later on, an analysis showed TCR association rates differing by HLA locus, with DRB1 the most and HLA-C the fewest. When presence/absence was analysed, sequencing depth was taken to be roughly uniform across donors. A few CMV-associated chains were confirmed in vitro to be specific for CMV antigens.

The PCR made use of 60 Vbeta and 13 Jbeta primers. Sequenced by immunoSEQ multiplex PCR; TCRdb stores in-frame clones only, minus some. Of about 150,000 clones in the sample, roughly 80% were seen once. As for the donors, each was a healthy bone marrow donor. The rearrangement uses TRBV9 and TRBJ2-1; TRBD2 agrees at 7 bases. This clonotype was sampled from a woman in her fifties or sixties in good health and CMV-seropositive. The sample consisted of PBMCs. The CDR3 nucleotides read TGTGCCAGCAGCGTATCCCCCGGGGGGGAGCAGTTCTTC. It specifies CASSVSPGGEQFF.